Presented here are 17 T cell receptor beta chains from one specimen sequenced in a study of T cells in Graves' hyperthyroidism and ophthalmopathy. From RNA transcripts, TCR beta CDR3 regions were amplified. During a first-round RT-PCR of the TCR CDR3, the HTBI primer set was used. TCRdb re-derived calls from the multiplex PCR reads in MiXCR, one entry per CDR3 protein. The table records roughly 170,000 distinct CDR3 sequences, about 18% of them present only once. The sequenced material came from blood. These TCRs come from a woman in her forties or fifties with Graves' hyperthyroidism.

This clonotype was seen a few times. A much larger clone differs from this one at a single base, so this may be a read error. The chain couples TRBV28 to TRBJ2-3; possible D gene TRBD1, 5 bases. V lost 5 bases, J lost 2 bases, and 14 bases lay in between. The CDR3 runs to 15 residues. The germline gives CDR1 MDHEN, CDR2 SYDVKM. The CDR3 DNA sequence: TGTGCCAGCAGTGGGGCTGGCGCCATCACAGATACGCAGTATTTT. Translating gives CASSGAGAITDTQYF.

Comments on this clonotype: A junction boundary mismatches the germline segment, possibly from a read error. The chain recombines TRBV7-9 with TRBJ1-1, with TRBD1 identical over 7 bases. The germline gives CDR1 SEHNR, CDR2 FQNEAQ (reference sequence). The CDR3 is 16 amino acids. The CDR3 DNA follows: TGCGCCAGCAGCCAAGGAGGGGGCGGGGAGGTCACTGAAGCTTTCTTT. It is translated as CASSQGGGGEVTEAFF.

This clonotype was observed at least ten times. The chain links TRBV11-2 to TRBJ2-7; D may be TRBD2 (6 bases). Germline-derived CDR1 and CDR2 are SGHAT and FQNNGV. Trimming took off 3 bases at V and 7 bases at J, with 13 bases between the two ends. The CDR3 is made up of 13 amino acids. As DNA, the CDR3 is TGTGCCAGCAGCTTGTTGGGAGGCCTTGAGCAGTACTTC. It translates to CASSLLGGLEQYF.

This clonotype was seen ten or more times. The J gene is TRBJ1-1, the V gene TRBV27; D possibly corresponds to TRBD1 (5 bases). This CDR3 has 14 amino acids. Germline-derived CDR1 and CDR2 are MNHEY and SMNVEV (reference sequence). V was trimmed by 3 bases and J by 0 bases, leaving 8 bases between them. The CDR3 region is CASSLSGLNTEAFF. In DNA form, the CDR3 reads TGTGCCAGCAGTTTGTCAGGGTTGAACACTGAAGCTTTCTTT.

This clonotype was seen many times. The CDR3 sequence is CASSSLGGNTEAFF. The CDR3 DNA reads as TGTGCCAGCAGTTCCTTGGGTGGGAACACTGAAGCTTTCTTT. This chain links TRBV6-1 with TRBJ1-1; D not resolved. CDR1 and CDR2 (germline): MNHNS, SASEGT. V lost 5 bases and J 1 base, leaving 11 bases between the germline ends. The CDR3 sequence is 14 residues long.

The CDR3 here is CSAPSGGGADTQYF. The CDR3 DNA reads TGCAGTGCTCCCAGCGGGGGGGGCGCAGATACGCAGTATTTT. This chain joins TRBV20-1 and TRBJ2-3; 10 bases line up with TRBD2. CDR1 and CDR2 (germline): DFQATT, SNEGSKA (reference sequence). There are 14 residues in the CDR3. After removal of 5 bases from V and 4 bases from J, the junction contained 6 bases not matched to a gene.

This clonotype was seen at least ten times. The chain employs TRBV11-2 and TRBJ2-7, with D uncertain. The V gene lost 3 bases and the J gene lost 3 bases, with 6 bases spanning the gap. Germline CDR1 is SGHAT and CDR2 is FQNNGV. This CDR3 comprises 12 residues. The CDR3 DNA reads as TGTGCCAGCAGCTTGAACGGCTACGAGCAGTACTTC. It codes for CASSLNGYEQYF. Full variable domain (rest looked up from reference TRBV11-2 and TRBJ2-7): EAGVAQSPRYKIIEKRQSVAFWCNPISGHATLYWYQQILGQGPKLLIQFQNNGVVDDSQLPKDRFSAERLKGVDSTLKIQPAKLEDSAVYLCASSLNGYEQYFGPGTRLTVT.

Many counts were recorded for this clonotype. V usage is TRBV14 and J usage is TRBJ1-1; 11 bases match TRBD1. CDR3 length equals 17 residues. Germline trimming cut 2 bases from V and 1 base from J; bases unmatched to any gene: 6. The germline V gene has CDR1 SGHDN and CDR2 FVKESK. The CDR3 is CASSQLMGQGGNTEAFF. The CDR3 bases are TGTGCCAGCAGCCAACTTATGGGACAGGGGGGGAACACTGAAGCTTTCTTT.

This clonotype was picked up many times. The chain uses TRBV28 and TRBJ1-1, with TRBD1 as a possible D gene (6 bases). This CDR3 is built from 14 residues. Per germline, CDR1 MDHEN and CDR2 SYDVKM. Trimming pared 5 bases from V and 5 bases from J, leaving 15 bases between. CDR3 in DNA: TGTGCCAGCAGTGATCTCAGGGGATGGACTGAAGCTTTCTTT. Protein: CASSDLRGWTEAFF.

This clonotype was found many times. The rearrangement uses TRBV7-2 and TRBJ2-7; D remains ambiguous. Trimming took off 1 base at V and 2 bases at J, with 9 bases between the two ends. The CDR3 spans 14 residues. Germline CDR1 is SGHTA and CDR2 is FQGNSA. DNA of the CDR3: TGTGCCAGCAGCTTAGGGGCAGCGCCCTACGAGCAGTACTTC. It specifies CASSLGAAPYEQYF.

This clonotype was observed many times. The chain has TRBV15 and TRBJ2-1; 10 nucleotides align to TRBD2. Germline V gene data show CDR1 as LNHNV and CDR2 as YYDKDF (reference sequence). Unmatched junction bases numbered 7, after V lost 0 bases and J lost 5 bases. CDR3 length equals 17 residues. This CDR3 is CATSRDPGTSANNEQFF. CDR3 DNA sequence: TGTGCCACCAGCAGAGATCCCGGGACTAGCGCAAACAATGAGCAGTTCTTC.

The chain joins TRBV28 to TRBJ1-1; 10 nucleotides match TRBD1. The germline CDR1 and CDR2 sequences are MDHEN and SYDVKM. The CDR3 runs 16 residues. V was pared by 3 bases and J by 4 bases, with 8 bases of the junction left unmatched. The CDR3 DNA is TGTGCCAGCAGTTTCCCTGCGGGGACAGGGGCCACTGAAGCTTTCTTT. It translates to CASSFPAGTGATEAFF.

The chain uses TRBV20-1 and TRBJ1-5; D is perhaps TRBD1 (5 bases). Germline V gene sequence: CDR1 DFQATT, CDR2 SNEGSKA (reference sequence). This CDR3 has 16 residues. V was pared by 8 bases and J by 0 bases, with 20 bases between. The CDR3, as DNA: TGCAGTATTAGAGATGGCGACAGCCATAGCAATCAGCCCCAGCATTTT. Its protein is CSIRDGDSHSNQPQHF.

This clonotype was detected ten times or more. The junction departs from the called germline gene at one end, perhaps through a read error. The rearrangement joins TRBV6-1 to TRBJ2-7, with 9 bases identical to TRBD2. CDR3 size: 15 residues. Germline-derived CDR1 and CDR2 are MNHNS and SASEGT. CDR3 DNA sequence: TGTGCCACCAGTTACGGGGCGGGGGGGACCTACGAGCAGTACTTC. Amino acids: CATSYGAGGTYEQYF.

This clonotype was counted many times. The CDR3 region is CASSESKWDPRGTDTQYF. Here the CDR3 DNA reads TGCGCCAGCAGTGAGTCGAAATGGGACCCCCGAGGAACAGATACGCAGTATTTT. The rearrangement joins TRBV10-2 to TRBJ2-3; the D gene could be TRBD1 or TRBD2 (5 bases each). CDR1 WSHSY and CDR2 SAAADI come from the germline V gene. V lost 0 bases and J lost 3, with 19 bases in between. The CDR3 has 18 amino acids.

This clonotype was seen repeatedly, ten times or more. The genes are TRBV29-1 and TRBJ2-1; D perhaps matches TRBD1 (7 bases). The CDR3 is 13 residues long. V was trimmed by 7 bases and J by 9 bases, leaving 19 bases between them. Germline V gene sequence: CDR1 SQVTM, CDR2 ANQGSEA. Here the CDR3 reads CSAPGGRWGEQFF. DNA of the CDR3: TGCAGCGCCCCAGGGGGGCGATGGGGTGAGCAGTTCTTC.

The rearrangement links TRBV4-3 to TRBJ1-5; D not resolved. This CDR3 is 15 amino acids long. In germline, CDR1 is LGHNA, CDR2 YSLEER. Between the trimmed V and J ends, which lost 0 bases and 6 bases, there was a span of 12 bases. Written as DNA, the CDR3 is TGCGCCAGCAGCCAAGAAGCGGGGTTGGGTCAGCCCCAGCATTTT. This sequence encodes CASSQEAGLGQPQHF.